This T cell receptor (beta chain) was obtained from a study of blood T cell repertoires in COVID-19. Study details: Sources were T cells, B-cell-depleted T cells, or PBMCs; the material itself was cDNA or gDNA.

With V trimmed by 5 bases and J by 5 bases, 4 bases remained unmatched. This CDR3 is 14 amino acids long. Looked up from germline, CDR1 is MGHDK and CDR2 is SYGVNS. The data were produced by immunoSEQ multiplex PCR, yet TCRdb's version contains in-frame clones alone and is incomplete. The sample lists some 21,000 clones; roughly four fifths were seen once. This clone was counted only a few times. This sequence was found in a human donor in a cohort sampled during active or convalescent COVID-19. Sequenced input: peripheral blood. J is TRBJ2-1 and V is TRBV25-1; 9 nucleotides match TRBD2. The CDR3 DNA reads as TGTGCCAGCAGTCCAGCGGGGGGACACAATGAGCAGTTCTTC. This encodes CASSPAGGHNEQFF.